Following are 29 T cell receptor beta chains from one sample sequenced in a study of shared clonotypes between healthy human individuals. Produced via immunoSEQ multiplex PCR; TCRdb's table is partial and in-frame only. There are millions of clones in the sample; about 95% occur only once, and roughly 0.13% lies in the top ten. Material: naive CD4+ T cells sorted from blood. Subset specified: CD45RA+ positively selected. These receptors originate from a man aged 18 to 29 in good health.

V gene TRBV19 combines with J gene TRBJ1-5; D not resolved. The CDR3 length is 15 residues. The V gene lost 7 bases and the J gene lost 0 bases, with 13 bases spanning the gap. The V gene's germline CDR1 is LNHDA and CDR2 SQIVND (reference sequence). This CDR3 reads CASTLGRNSNQPQHF. CDR3 DNA: TGTGCCAGTACCCTAGGACGGAATAGCAATCAGCCCCAGCATTTT.

V is TRBV7-2 and J is TRBJ2-3; 9 positions agree with TRBD1. The length of the CDR3 is 15 residues. The V and J ends lost 0 bases and 6 bases, in that order; junction bases with no gene match: 4. Looked up from germline, CDR1 is SGHTA and CDR2 is FQGNSA. The DNA of the CDR3 is TGTGCCAGCAGCTTAGCGGGGACAGGGTGGGATACGCAGTATTTT. It encodes CASSLAGTGWDTQYF.

This rearrangement joins TRBV7-9 to TRBJ1-2; possibly TRBD1 for D (6 bases). V lost 1 base and J 9 bases, leaving 12 bases between the germline ends. CDR3 length: 13 amino acids. Germline lookup yields CDR1 SEHNR and CDR2 FQNEAQ (reference sequence). CDR3 protein: CASSLGGGSRYTF. In DNA form, the CDR3 reads TGTGCCAGCAGCTTAGGAGGGGGGAGTCGCTACACCTTC.

The chain links TRBV18 to TRBJ2-7; unclear D gene. The CDR3 has 13 amino acids. V gave up 3 bases and J gave up 4 bases, with 10 bases separating them. Germline lookup yields CDR1 KGHSH and CDR2 LQKENI. The CDR3, as DNA: TGTGCCAGCTCACCTCCAGACTGGTACGAGCAGTACTTC. It codes for CASSPPDWYEQYF.

The chain links TRBV25-1 to TRBJ2-5; tentative D call: TRBD1 (6 bases). V was cut by 6 bases and J by 5 bases, with 19 bases left in between. This CDR3 has 15 amino acids. CDR1 is MGHDK, CDR2 SYGVNS, per germline. The CDR3 spells CASSFRPGVIETQYF. For the CDR3, the DNA is TGTGCCAGCAGCTTTCGCCCAGGGGTTATTGAGACCCAGTACTTC.

This chain links TRBV28 with TRBJ1-5; no firm D call. The CDR3 loop spans 11 amino acids. Germline V gene sequence: CDR1 MDHEN, CDR2 SYDVKM. V lost 10 bases to trimming and J lost 5 bases, with 9 bases between them. The CDR3 DNA follows: TGTGCCACAAACGGTCATCAGCCCCAGCATTTT. Amino acids: CATNGHQPQHF.

A remark on this clone: Other nucleotide sequences in the sample specify the same CDR3. This rearrangement joins TRBV5-1 to TRBJ2-3, with D maybe TRBD1 (5 bases). Trimming left V 4 bases short and J 0 bases short, with 9 bases between. CDR1 and CDR2 from the germline V gene are SGHRS and YFSETQ. This CDR3 region has 14 residues. DNA of the CDR3: TGCGCCAGCAGCCTCCAGGGTAGCACAGATACGCAGTATTTT. As protein: CASSLQGSTDTQYF.

The J gene is TRBJ2-7, the V gene TRBV27; D not certain. Deletions cut 2 bases from V and 0 bases from J, with 8 bases between. CDR3 length equals 14 residues. Germline lookup yields CDR1 MNHEY and CDR2 SMNVEV (reference sequence). The CDR3 sequence: CASSLVGRSYEQYF. In DNA form, the CDR3 reads TGTGCCAGCAGTTTAGTAGGACGCTCCTACGAGCAGTACTTC.

The CDR3 spells CAWSSGQVIYEQYF. CDR3 coding DNA: TGTGCCTGGAGTTCGGGACAGGTTATCTACGAGCAGTACTTC. The rearrangement uses TRBV30 and TRBJ2-7; 8 bases are shared with TRBD1. V lost 2 bases, J lost 3 bases, and 6 bases stayed unmatched. The CDR3 loop spans 14 amino acids. CDR1 and CDR2 from the germline V gene are GTSNPN and SVGIG (reference sequence).

For the CDR3, the DNA is TGTGCCAGCAGCTTGGCTGGAGGGGGTTCACCCCTCCACTTT. Amino acid sequence: CASSLAGGGSPLHF. V is TRBV5-5 and J is TRBJ1-6; maybe TRBD1 (6 bases). V lost 0 bases, J lost 9 bases, and 10 bases lay in between. Germline V gene sequence: CDR1 SGHKS, CDR2 YYEKEE (reference sequence). The CDR3 runs 14 residues.

The table lists this clone with a few counts. The J gene is TRBJ1-2, the V gene TRBV30; D is ambiguous. V lost 0 bases to trimming and J lost 8 bases, with 16 bases between them. The CDR3 sequence is 14 residues long. CDR1 and CDR2 from the germline V gene are GTSNPN and SVGIG (reference sequence). CDR3 region: CAWSVLGSRRGYTF. DNA for the CDR3: TGTGCCTGGAGTGTTTTAGGCTCCAGGAGGGGCTACACCTTC. Combining the CDR3 with reference TRBV30 and TRBJ1-2 gives the whole variable domain SQTIHQWPATLVQPVGSPLSLECTVEGTSNPNLYWYRQAAGRGLQLLFYSVGIGQISSEVPQNLSASRPQDRQFILSSKKLLLSDSGFYLCAWSVLGSRRGYTFGSGTRLTVV.

CDR3 nucleotides: TGCGCCAGCAGCGTTTCGACACAGGGGGCGAGTGGCTACACCTTC. It yields the protein CASSVSTQGASGYTF. V and J are TRBV5-1 and TRBJ1-2; 9 nucleotides match TRBD1. The CDR3 sequence is 15 residues long. V was clipped by 4 bases and J by 7 bases; unmatched bases: 11. Germline V lookup: CDR1 SGHRS, CDR2 YFSETQ.

The V and J genes are TRBV28 and TRBJ1-1; D call uncertain. The CDR3 covers 14 residues. Trimming pared 10 bases from V and 7 bases from J, leaving 22 bases between. The germline V gene encodes CDR1 MDHEN and CDR2 SYDVKM. Written as DNA, the CDR3 is TGTGCCACTATTGGTCTAGGGTCAAGTGGTGAAGCTTTCTTT. It translates to CATIGLGSSGEAFF. The complete variable domain, with remaining parts taken from reference TRBV28 and TRBJ1-1, reads DVKVTQSSRYLVKRTGEKVFLECVQDMDHENMFWYRQDPGLGLRLIYFSYDVKMKEKGDIPEGYSVSREKKERFSLILESASTNQTSMYLCATIGLGSSGEAFFGQGTRLTVV.

The chain couples TRBV5-1 to TRBJ2-7; TRBD2 might be the D (5 bases). The CDR3 has 12 residues. The germline V and J ends were trimmed by 0 bases and 7 bases, with 8 bases remaining between them. Germline V gives CDR1 SGHRS, CDR2 YFSETQ. CDR3 nucleotides: TGCGCCAGCAGCTTGGCGACGGGGGAGCAGTACTTC. Amino acid sequence: CASSLATGEQYF.

Regarding this clone: Other DNA variants within this sample encode the same CDR3. The rearrangement links TRBV6-1 to TRBJ2-3; no clear D. Trimming left V 3 bases short and J 1 base short, with 8 bases between. This CDR3 region has 14 residues. Germline assignment: CDR1 MNHNS and CDR2 SASEGT. For the CDR3, the DNA is TGTGCCAGCAGTGACCGTGCCCGCACAGATACGCAGTATTTT. Its protein product is CASSDRARTDTQYF.

The rearrangement joins TRBV6-6 to TRBJ1-1; possible D gene TRBD1, 5 bases. This CDR3 contains 13 residues. The V gene lost 2 bases and the J gene lost 4 bases, with 8 bases spanning the gap. Germline loops: CDR1 MNHNY, CDR2 SVGAGI (reference sequence). The CDR3 protein is CASSYNQGTEAFF. The CDR3 DNA sequence: TGTGCCAGCAGTTACAACCAGGGCACTGAAGCTTTCTTT.

This clone has just one count. The chain links TRBV5-1 to TRBJ2-5, with no clear D. The ends were cut back, 1 base at V and 1 base at J, with 8 bases in the middle. CDR3 size: 14 residues. Germline V CDR1 and CDR2: SGHRS, YFSETQ. The DNA for the CDR3 is TGCGCCAGCAGCTTGTGGTACAGCCAAGAGACCCAGTACTTC. It encodes CASSLWYSQETQYF.

V gene TRBV18 combines with J gene TRBJ2-7; weak D call: TRBD1 (6 bases). V lost 5 bases and J lost 4, with 18 bases in between. CDR1 is KGHSH and CDR2 is LQKENI in the germline V gene. This CDR3 is 15 amino acids long. For the CDR3, the DNA is TGTGCCAGCTCAGCCACCGGGGACACCCGATACGAGCAGTACTTC. Residues: CASSATGDTRYEQYF.

The chain carries TRBV7-2 and TRBJ2-3; 7 bases agree with TRBD1. The trim removed 5 bases at V and 1 base at J, leaving 6 bases unmatched. CDR3 length: 15 amino acids. CDR1 and CDR2 from the germline V gene are SGHTA and FQGNSA. CDR3 DNA: TGTGCCAGCAGCCCAGGGGGAGTAGGCACAGATACGCAGTATTTT. Translating it yields CASSPGGVGTDTQYF.

This rearrangement joins TRBV7-2 to TRBJ2-7; TRBD1 is a possible D gene (6 bases). In germline, CDR1 is SGHTA, CDR2 FQGNSA. V lost 5 bases and J lost 2, with 10 bases in between. The CDR3 is made up of 13 amino acids. CDR3 region: CASSRDNPYEQYF. As DNA, the CDR3 is TGTGCCAGCAGCCGGGACAACCCCTACGAGCAGTACTTC.

This rearrangement joins TRBV6-4 to TRBJ1-1; maybe TRBD1 (6 bases). The length of the CDR3 is 14 residues. CDR1 is MRHNA, CDR2 SNTAGT, per germline. The V and J ends lost 6 bases and 2 bases respectively, with 13 bases between them. The CDR3 DNA is TGTGCCAGCAGCGTTACAGGGTCCAACACTGAAGCTTTCTTT. Translating it yields CASSVTGSNTEAFF.

This chain joins TRBV7-8 and TRBJ2-3; 11 nucleotides line up with TRBD2. From germline, CDR1 is SGHVS and CDR2 FQNEAQ. V was pared by 7 bases and J by 6 bases, with 18 bases of the junction left unmatched. This CDR3 has 18 residues. Written as DNA, the CDR3 is TGTGCCAGCAACCCTCTCGCGTCCCTAGCGGGGGGTTGGGATACGCAGTATTTT. Residues: CASNPLASLAGGWDTQYF.

This chain connects TRBV9 to TRBJ2-7; either TRBD1 or TRBD2 may supply D (6 bases each). CDR3 length: 15 amino acids. V was cut by 4 bases and J by 6 bases, with 20 bases left in between. Per the germline V gene, CDR1 is SGDLS and CDR2 is YYNGEE. This CDR3 is CASSSETGALSEQYF. The CDR3 nucleotides are TGTGCCAGCAGCTCCGAAACGGGGGCTCTTAGCGAGCAGTACTTC. Full variable domain (outside the CDR3, taken from reference TRBV9 and TRBJ2-7): DSGVTQTPKHLITATGQRVTLRCSPRSGDLSVYWYQQSLDQGLQFLIQYYNGEERAKGNILERFSAQQFPDLHSELNLSSLELGDSALYFCASSSETGALSEQYFGPGTRLTVT.

The CDR3 region is CASSRDQYSYEQYF. The CDR3 coding sequence is TGTGCCAGCAGCCGGGACCAATACTCCTACGAGCAGTACTTC. This sequence joins TRBV7-9 and TRBJ2-7; D is tentatively TRBD1 or TRBD2 (5 bases each). The CDR3 consists of 14 residues. Germline CDR1 SEHNR, CDR2 FQNEAQ (reference sequence). Trimming removed 5 bases at V and 0 bases at J, with 11 bases between.

The chain joins TRBV5-1 to TRBJ2-1; 7 bases line up with TRBD2. V dropped 4 bases and J dropped 8; count of bases not matched to a gene: 9. CDR1 SGHRS and CDR2 YFSETQ come from the germline V gene. There are 14 residues in the CDR3. In DNA, the CDR3 is TGCGCCAGCAGCCCTAGCGGCCACGGGGATGAGCAGTTCTTC. This codes for CASSPSGHGDEQFF.

The gene calls are TRBV5-4 and TRBJ1-2; 9 bases fit TRBD1. Losses at the gene ends were 1 base for V and 6 bases for J; bases not matched to a gene: 10. CDR1 and CDR2 from the germline V gene are SGHNT and YYREEE (reference sequence). This CDR3 spans 16 amino acids. CDR3 in amino acids: CASSLSRDRAMDGYTF. CDR3 sequence (DNA): TGTGCCAGCAGCTTGTCCCGGGACAGGGCTATGGATGGCTACACCTTC.

The chain recombines TRBV6-5 with TRBJ2-7, with D possibly called TRBD1 or TRBD2 (5 bases each). From germline, CDR1 is MNHEY and CDR2 SVGAGI. CDR3 size: 14 residues. Trimming took off 6 bases at V and 2 bases at J, with 14 bases between the two ends. The DNA for the CDR3 is TGTGCCAGCAGCAGTGGGGGAAACACCTACGAGCAGTACTTC. It is translated as CASSSGGNTYEQYF.

V gene TRBV5-6 combines with J gene TRBJ2-3; 7 bases are shared with TRBD1. The CDR3 runs to 14 residues. V shed 8 bases, J shed 0 bases, and the junction held 6 bases outside the gene matches. The germline gives CDR1 SGHDT, CDR2 YYEEEE. The CDR3 nucleotides are TGTGCCAGTAAAGACAGGGCCAGCACAGATACGCAGTATTTT. Its translation is CASKDRASTDTQYF.

A single count supports this clone. This chain joins TRBV14 and TRBJ1-2; D unclear. Germline V gene sequence: CDR1 SGHDN, CDR2 FVKESK. The CDR3 runs 14 residues. V was trimmed by 0 bases and J by 5 bases, leaving 10 bases between them. The CDR3 DNA is TGTGCCAGCAGCCAAGATGCCCGGTATTATGGCTACACCTTC. Translating gives CASSQDARYYGYTF.